This T cell receptor (beta chain) appears in the sequencing data of a study of shared clonotypes between healthy human individuals. Study-wide points: It was the non-shared clonotypes that had lower generation probabilities than clonotypes shared by all four donors.

Germline CDR1 reads MNHEY; CDR2 reads SVGAGI. Trimming stripped 3 bases from V and 2 bases from J, with 7 bases between. The CDR3 runs to 14 residues. Naive-designated CD8 cells lacked CD45RO, were positively enriched for CCR7, and omitted terminally differentiated effector memory CD45RA+ cells. Deep-level settings were used for running the assay. Only in-frame clones appear in the TCRdb table, and some are missing; sequencing was by immunoSEQ multiplex PCR. The data hold under 2,000,000 clones, with just under 95% observed a single time. About this clone itself: The antigen is undetermined. Other DNA sequences within the sample encode an identical CDR3.

The chain joins TRBV6-5 to TRBJ2-2; no definite D call. The sequence came from a man in his late teens or twenties in good health. Material for sequencing was naive CD8+ T cells sorted from blood. CDR3 nucleotide sequence: TGTGCCAGCAGTTATTCCGGAAACACCGGGGAGCTGTTTTTT. Protein: CASSYSGNTGELFF.